This T cell receptor beta chain was recovered during a study of siplizumab effects on memory and regulatory T cells. Profiled with immunoSEQ multiplex PCR; TCRdb holds only in-frame clones, not every one. This table holds under 95,000 clones, approximately 95% found once. CDR1 is GTSNPN, CDR2 SVGIG, per germline (reference sequence). This CDR3 spans 13 amino acids. V was pared by 1 base and J by 1 base, with 8 bases between. The rearrangement uses TRBV30 and TRBJ2-7; D is unresolved. Sequencing used non-Treg CD4+ T cells sorted from blood. This clonotype originated in a human donor in good health. The CDR3 DNA sequence: TGTGCCTGGAGTGGTGAAGGTTCCTACGAGCAGTACTTC. It is translated as CAWSGEGSYEQYF.